A selection of T cell receptor beta chains follows, all from one sample in a study of blood T cells in healthy people across ages. TCRdb recomputed calls from the 5' RACE reads with MiXCR, one row per CDR3 protein. The data show roughly 1.5 million distinct CDR3 sequences, approximately 39% seen once. The sequencing sample was made of blood. These receptors all stem from a woman in her late teens or twenties in good health. CDR3s include the opening cysteine and the closing phenylalanine or tryptophan. Fields, in order: D gene, clone size, J gene, V gene, CDR3 protein, CDR3 DNA. D genes are given only for firm matches. Not all rows give a size; the values are once, few, many and, for expanded clones, a class.

>TRBD2|-|TRBJ2-3|TRBV7-2
CASSSGLAASGTRYF
TGTGCCAGCAGCTCGGGACTAGCGGCCTCGGGGACGCGGTATTTT
>-|few|TRBJ2-1|TRBV7-2
CASSPRTLLMKQFF
TGTGCCAGCAGCCCCAGGACCCTTCTCATGAAGCAGTTCTTC
>TRBD2|-|TRBJ2-5|TRBV12-3/TRBV12-4
CASSPPRGPAGGPETQYF
TGTGCCAGCAGTCCCCCAAGAGGACCAGCGGGGGGGCCGGAGACCCAGTACTTC
>TRBD1|-|TRBJ1-1|TRBV2
CASSDRGTTEAFF
TGTGCCAGCAGTGACAGGGGGACGACTGAAGCTTTCTTT
>TRBD2|few|TRBJ2-1|TRBV6-2/TRBV6-3
CASSRSGGLILNEQFF
TGTGCCAGCAGTCGTAGCGGGGGCCTGATTTTGAATGAGCAGTTCTTC
>-|few|TRBJ2-5|TRBV7-9
CASSLDRETAQETQYF
TGTGCCAGCAGCTTAGATAGGGAAACTGCTCAAGAGACCCAGTACTTC
>-|-|TRBJ2-7|TRBV4-3
CASSQTTGESYEQYF
TGCGCCAGCAGCCAGACGACAGGAGAGTCCTACGAGCAGTACTTC
>-|few|TRBJ1-5|TRBV20-1
CSARPIDDQPQHF
TGCAGTGCTAGACCGATTGACGATCAGCCCCAGCATTTT
>-|-|TRBJ1-6|TRBV9
CASSVESSYNSPLHF
TGTGCCAGCAGCGTAGAAAGCTCCTATAATTCACCCCTCCACTTT
>-|-|TRBJ2-7|TRBV5-1
CASSLGAAPGGEQYF
TGCGCCAGCAGCTTGGGGGCAGCGCCCGGGGGCGAGCAGTACTTC
>-|few|TRBJ1-2|TRBV7-9
CASSTGPRYGYTF
TGTGCCAGCAGCACCGGACCTCGCTATGGCTACACCTTC
>-|few|TRBJ1-2|TRBV7-2
CASSHRRTEGYTF
TGTGCCAGCAGCCATCGACGGACAGAGGGCTACACCTTC
>-|few|TRBJ1-5|TRBV12-3/TRBV12-4
CAFPVRGFDQPQHF
TGTGCCTTTCCCGTTAGGGGTTTCGATCAGCCCCAGCATTTT
>-|-|TRBJ2-1|TRBV12-5
CASALDGEQFF
TGTGCTAGTGCCCTGGACGGAGAGCAGTTCTTC
>TRBD1|-|TRBJ1-5|TRBV20-1
CSARLQGADYSNQPQHF
TGCAGTGCTAGGCTACAGGGGGCTGATTATAGCAATCAGCCCCAGCATTTT
>TRBD2|-|TRBJ2-7|TRBV20-1
CSARRREGLNEQYF
TGCAGTGCTAGACGGCGGGAGGGCCTTAACGAGCAGTACTTC
>TRBD1|few|TRBJ2-7|TRBV19
CASSTRGQRNEQYF
TGTGCCAGTAGTACCAGGGGACAGAGGAACGAGCAGTACTTC
>-|few|TRBJ2-1|TRBV13
CASSLEQVNEQFF
TGTGCCAGCAGCTTAGAACAGGTCAATGAGCAGTTCTTC
>TRBD2|-|TRBJ2-7|TRBV12-5
CASGFGGGEQYF
TGTGCTAGTGGTTTTGGCGGGGGAGAGCAGTACTTC
>-|-|TRBJ1-5|TRBV27
CASSHYGQTNQPQHF
TGTGCCAGCAGTCATTACGGACAGACCAATCAGCCCCAGCATTTT
>TRBD2|-|TRBJ2-1|TRBV29-1
CSAGTSGENEQFF
TGCAGCGCCGGGACTAGCGGGGAAAATGAGCAGTTCTTC
>TRBD2|-|TRBJ2-3|TRBV7-2
CASSLLADTTDTQYF
TGTGCCAGCAGCTTACTAGCGGACACCACAGATACGCAGTATTTT
>-|-|TRBJ2-5|TRBV4-1
CASSQDRRRWVSETQYF
TGCGCCAGCAGCCAAGATCGGAGGAGGTGGGTGTCGGAGACCCAGTACTTC
>-|few|TRBJ2-5|TRBV12-3/TRBV12-4
CASSFPERETQYF
TGTGCCAGCAGTTTCCCTGAACGGGAGACCCAGTACTTC
>-|-|TRBJ2-5|TRBV7-2
CASSLGNRQETQYF
TGTGCCAGCAGCTTAGGTAACAGGCAAGAGACCCAGTACTTC
>TRBD1|-|TRBJ1-6|TRBV12-3/TRBV12-4
CASSLGTGINSPLHF
TGTGCCAGCAGTTTAGGGACAGGTATCAATTCACCCCTCCACTTT
>TRBD2|once|TRBJ2-3|TRBV10-3
CAISEFAGGSADTQYF
TGTGCCATCAGTGAGTTTGCGGGGGGTAGCGCAGATACGCAGTATTTT
>-|few|TRBJ2-1|TRBV12-3/TRBV12-4
CASSPTWGNNEQFF
TGTGCCAGCAGTCCCACGTGGGGAAACAATGAGCAGTTCTTC
>-|-|TRBJ2-3|TRBV29-1
CSVKDDGRAQYF
TGCAGCGTTAAAGACGATGGGCGGGCGCAGTATTTT
>-|-|TRBJ2-3|TRBV3-1
CACSETQSTDTQYF
TGTGCCTGCAGCGAAACCCAGAGCACAGATACGCAGTATTTT
>TRBD2|-|TRBJ2-3|TRBV4-3
CASSQELAGGSTDTQYF
TGCGCCAGCAGCCAAGAATTAGCGGGGGGGAGCACAGATACGCAGTATTTT
>TRBD2|many|TRBJ2-1|TRBV12-3/TRBV12-4
CASSLVPSGNNEQFF
TGTGCCAGCAGTTTAGTGCCTAGCGGAAACAATGAGCAGTTCTTC
>TRBD1|-|TRBJ1-2|TRBV6-2/TRBV6-3
CASRWTGTNYGYTF
TGTGCCAGCAGGTGGACAGGGACCAACTATGGCTACACCTTC
>-|-|TRBJ1-5|TRBV20-1
CSARGGTYQPQHF
TGCAGTGCTAGAGGCGGGACCTATCAGCCCCAGCATTTT
>-|few|TRBJ2-7|TRBV25-1
CASSEYRGSGQIDEQYF
TGTGCCAGCAGTGAATATAGGGGAAGTGGACAGATCGACGAGCAGTACTTC
>-|-|TRBJ2-5|TRBV7-9
CASSPVGGGETQYF
TGTGCCAGCAGCCCGGTTGGAGGCGGAGAGACCCAGTACTTC
>-|-|TRBJ1-2|TRBV13
CASSLAPKGVRDGYTF
TGTGCCAGCAGCTTAGCCCCAAAGGGGGTTCGGGATGGCTACACCTTC
>TRBD1|few|TRBJ1-2|TRBV10-3
CANRGGAGGSGYTF
TGTGCCAACCGAGGGGGCGCGGGCGGTAGTGGCTACACCTTC
>-|few|TRBJ2-1|TRBV6-2/TRBV6-3
CATLRGGFYNEQFF
TGTGCCACCTTAAGGGGGGGGTTCTACAATGAGCAGTTCTTC
>-|-|TRBJ1-1|TRBV6-5
CASSYSRGGHTEAFF
TGTGCCAGCAGTTACTCGAGGGGGGGGCACACTGAAGCTTTCTTT
>-|-|TRBJ1-2|TRBV27
CASSLPAEWGYGYTF
TGTGCCAGCAGTCTCCCAGCCGAATGGGGCTATGGCTACACCTTC
>TRBD2|-|TRBJ2-5|TRBV5-4
CASSPGGIPGKQTQYF
TGTGCCAGCAGCCCCGGGGGGATCCCAGGGAAACAGACCCAGTACTTC
>TRBD1|-|TRBJ2-1|TRBV7-7
CASSSRTGFEQFF
TGTGCTAGCAGCTCCAGGACAGGGTTTGAGCAGTTCTTC
>-|-|TRBJ2-7|TRBV11-2
CATAAGWSYEQYF
TGTGCCACCGCGGCAGGATGGTCCTACGAGCAGTACTTC
>-|-|TRBJ2-7|TRBV30
CAWRKSGSSHEQYF
TGTGCCTGGAGGAAATCGGGGAGCTCCCACGAGCAGTACTTC
>TRBD2|-|TRBJ2-3|TRBV10-3
CAISESMGTSGLDTQYF
TGTGCCATCAGTGAGTCGATGGGGACTAGCGGGTTGGATACGCAGTATTTT
>-|few|TRBJ2-7|TRBV20-1
CSATLPGQDEQYF
TGCAGTGCTACTCTTCCAGGCCAGGACGAGCAGTACTTC
>TRBD1|-|TRBJ2-2|TRBV2
CASSDPGQGVYGELFF
TGTGCCAGCAGTGACCCGGGACAGGGGGTTTACGGGGAGCTGTTTTTT
>-|-|TRBJ2-1|TRBV2
CASSELTHNEQFF
TGTGCCAGCAGTGAACTGACTCACAATGAGCAGTTCTTC
>-|-|TRBJ1-5|TRBV5-1
CASRTAPQHF
TGCGCCAGCAGGACGGCGCCCCAGCATTTT
>TRBD1|few|TRBJ2-5|TRBV7-6
CASSAGTAQETQYF
TGTGCCAGCAGCGCCGGGACAGCTCAAGAGACCCAGTACTTC
>-|few|TRBJ2-3|TRBV7-9
CASSWAAGTDTQYF
TGTGCCAGCAGCTGGGCTGCCGGGACAGATACGCAGTATTTT